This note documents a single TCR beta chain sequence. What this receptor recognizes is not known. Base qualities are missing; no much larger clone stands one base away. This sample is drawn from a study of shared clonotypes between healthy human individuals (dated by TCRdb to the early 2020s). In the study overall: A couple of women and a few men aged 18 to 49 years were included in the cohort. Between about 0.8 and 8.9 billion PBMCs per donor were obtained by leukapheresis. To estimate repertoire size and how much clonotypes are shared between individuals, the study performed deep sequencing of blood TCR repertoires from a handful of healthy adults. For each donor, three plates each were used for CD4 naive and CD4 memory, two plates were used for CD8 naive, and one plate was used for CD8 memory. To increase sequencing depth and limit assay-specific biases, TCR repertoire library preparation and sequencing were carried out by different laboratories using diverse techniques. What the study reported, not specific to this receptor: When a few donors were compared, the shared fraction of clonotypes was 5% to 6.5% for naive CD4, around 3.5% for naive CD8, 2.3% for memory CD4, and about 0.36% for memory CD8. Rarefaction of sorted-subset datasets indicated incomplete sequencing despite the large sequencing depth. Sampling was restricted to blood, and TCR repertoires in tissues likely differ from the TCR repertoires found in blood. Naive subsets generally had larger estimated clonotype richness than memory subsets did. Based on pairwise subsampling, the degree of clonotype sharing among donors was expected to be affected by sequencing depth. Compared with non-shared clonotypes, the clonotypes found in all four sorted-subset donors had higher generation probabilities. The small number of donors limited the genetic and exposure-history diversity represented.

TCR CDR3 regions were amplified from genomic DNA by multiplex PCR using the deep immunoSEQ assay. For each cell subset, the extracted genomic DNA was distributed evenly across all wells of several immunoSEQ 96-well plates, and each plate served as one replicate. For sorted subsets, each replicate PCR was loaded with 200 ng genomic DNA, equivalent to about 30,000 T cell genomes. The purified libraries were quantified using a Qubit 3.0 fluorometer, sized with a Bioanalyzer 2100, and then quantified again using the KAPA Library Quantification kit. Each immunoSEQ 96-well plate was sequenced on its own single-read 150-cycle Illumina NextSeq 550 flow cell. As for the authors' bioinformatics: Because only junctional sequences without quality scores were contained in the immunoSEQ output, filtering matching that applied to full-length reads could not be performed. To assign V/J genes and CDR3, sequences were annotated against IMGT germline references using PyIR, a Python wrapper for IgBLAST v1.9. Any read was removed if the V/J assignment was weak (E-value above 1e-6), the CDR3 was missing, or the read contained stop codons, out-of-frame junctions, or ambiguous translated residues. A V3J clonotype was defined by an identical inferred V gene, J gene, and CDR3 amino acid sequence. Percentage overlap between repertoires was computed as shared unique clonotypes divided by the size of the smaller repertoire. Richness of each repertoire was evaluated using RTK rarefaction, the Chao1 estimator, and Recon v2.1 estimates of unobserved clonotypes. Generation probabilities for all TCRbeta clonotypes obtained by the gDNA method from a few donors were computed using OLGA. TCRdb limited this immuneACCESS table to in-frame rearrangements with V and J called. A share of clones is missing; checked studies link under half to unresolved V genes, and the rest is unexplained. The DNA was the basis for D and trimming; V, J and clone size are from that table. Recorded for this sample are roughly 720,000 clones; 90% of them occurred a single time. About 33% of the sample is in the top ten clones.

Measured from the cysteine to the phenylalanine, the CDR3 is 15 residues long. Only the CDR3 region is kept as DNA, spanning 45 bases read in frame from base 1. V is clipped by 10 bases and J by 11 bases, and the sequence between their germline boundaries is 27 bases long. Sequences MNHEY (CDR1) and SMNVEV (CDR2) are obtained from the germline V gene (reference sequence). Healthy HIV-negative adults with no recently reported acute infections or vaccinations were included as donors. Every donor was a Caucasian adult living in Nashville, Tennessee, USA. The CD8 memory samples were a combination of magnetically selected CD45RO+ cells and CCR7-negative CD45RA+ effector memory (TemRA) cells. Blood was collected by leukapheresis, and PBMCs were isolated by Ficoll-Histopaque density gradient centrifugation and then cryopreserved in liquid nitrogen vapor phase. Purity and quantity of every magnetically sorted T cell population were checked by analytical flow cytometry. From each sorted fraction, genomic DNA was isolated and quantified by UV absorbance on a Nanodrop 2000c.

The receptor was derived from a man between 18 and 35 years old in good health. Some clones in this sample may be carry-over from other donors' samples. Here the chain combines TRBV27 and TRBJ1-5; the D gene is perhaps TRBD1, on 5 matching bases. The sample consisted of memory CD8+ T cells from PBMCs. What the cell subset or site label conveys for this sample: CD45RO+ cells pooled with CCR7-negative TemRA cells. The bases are TGTGCCACCGTCATAAGGGGACCGCGTGGTTCGGCCCAGCATTTT. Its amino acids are CATVIRGPRGSAQHF.